The next 7 T cell receptor beta chains were all read from a single sample in a study of cytomegalovirus exposure and HLA in healthy donors. The PCR was carried out with 60 Vbeta primers and 13 Jbeta primers. The method was immunoSEQ multiplex PCR; TCRdb's version includes in-frame clones alone and lacks a portion of them. The sample consists of about 110,000 clones, approximately 15% of them appearing once. Sequenced input: PBMCs. Receptor source: a woman aged 18-29 years in good health and CMV-seronegative.

The table lists this clone with a few counts. The chain couples TRBV7-2 to TRBJ2-5, with D possibly TRBD2 on 6 matching bases. V was trimmed by 1 base and J by 1 base, leaving 16 bases between them. The germline gives CDR1 SGHTA, CDR2 FQGNSA. The CDR3 totals 17 residues. The chain's CDR3 is CASSLDLSGFSQETQYF. The CDR3 nucleotides read TGTGCCAGCAGCTTAGACCTTAGCGGATTCAGCCAAGAGACCCAGTACTTC. Complete variable domain (other parts from reference TRBV7-2 and TRBJ2-5): GAGVSQSPSNKVTEKGKDVELRCDPISGHTALYWYRQSLGQGLEFLIYFQGNSAPDKSGLPSDRFSAERTGGSVSTLTIQRTQQEDSAVYLCASSLDLSGFSQETQYFGPGTRLLVL.

J is TRBJ1-3 and V is TRBV28, with D unresolved. V dropped 2 bases and J dropped 2 bases, with 10 bases sitting between them. Germline CDR1 and CDR2: MDHEN and SYDVKM. The CDR3 loop spans 15 amino acids. The CDR3, as DNA: TGTGCCAGCAGTTTAGGTCAGGCAACTGGAAACACCATATATTTT. Translation: CASSLGQATGNTIYF.

This clone appeared a few times. The chain carries TRBV7-8 and TRBJ1-1; TRBD1 aligns across 11 bases. With V trimmed by 1 base and J by 1 base, 5 bases remained unmatched. Germline V gene sequence: CDR1 SGHVS, CDR2 FQNEAQ. The CDR3 has 17 amino acids. The DNA for the CDR3 is TGTGCCAGCAGCTTAGTGAGGACAGGGGGCCGGAACACTGAAGCTTTCTTT. Its protein product is CASSLVRTGGRNTEAFF. The whole variable domain, filled in from reference TRBV7-8 and TRBJ1-1, reads GAGVSQSPRYKVAKRGQDVALRCDPISGHVSLFWYQQALGQGPEFLTYFQNEAQLDKSGLPSDRFFAERPEGSVSTLKIQRTQQEDSAVYLCASSLVRTGGRNTEAFFGQGTRLTVV.

This chain uses TRBV7-6 with TRBJ2-1; D is possibly TRBD1 (5 bases). The V end lost 1 base, the J end lost 1 base, and 8 bases lay between the germline ends. Germline assignment: CDR1 SGHVS and CDR2 FNYEAQ. CDR3 length: 15 residues. The CDR3 nucleotides are TGTGCCAGCAGCTTAGTTAGACAGTCCTACAATGAGCAGTTCTTC. It specifies CASSLVRQSYNEQFF.

This clone was observed a few times. The V call is TRBV28, the J call TRBJ1-3; D not resolved. Germline V gives CDR1 MDHEN, CDR2 SYDVKM. V was trimmed by 3 bases and J by 4 bases, leaving 13 bases between them. The CDR3 sequence is 15 residues long. The CDR3 reads CASSLELSGGNTIYF. The CDR3 DNA follows: TGTGCCAGCAGTTTGGAACTCTCGGGGGGAAACACCATATATTTT.

The chain couples TRBV11-2 to TRBJ1-4; 10 nucleotides agree with TRBD1. With V trimmed by 5 bases and J by 5 bases, 5 bases remained unmatched. This CDR3 has 15 residues. CDR1 and CDR2 from the germline V gene are SGHAT and FQNNGV. The CDR3 DNA reads TGTGCCAGCAGCCTCCGGACAGGGGGGAATGAAAAACTGTTTTTT. Translation gives CASSLRTGGNEKLFF.

The rearrangement uses TRBV6-6 and TRBJ2-5; tentatively, D is TRBD1 (5 bases). CDR3 length: 14 amino acids. CDR1 MNHNY and CDR2 SVGAGI come from the germline V gene (reference sequence). With 4 bases removed from V and 1 base from J, the gap between germline ends came to 10 bases. Here the CDR3 DNA reads TGTGCCAGCAGTTTAGACAGCGCCCAAGAGACCCAGTACTTC. It yields the protein CASSLDSAQETQYF.